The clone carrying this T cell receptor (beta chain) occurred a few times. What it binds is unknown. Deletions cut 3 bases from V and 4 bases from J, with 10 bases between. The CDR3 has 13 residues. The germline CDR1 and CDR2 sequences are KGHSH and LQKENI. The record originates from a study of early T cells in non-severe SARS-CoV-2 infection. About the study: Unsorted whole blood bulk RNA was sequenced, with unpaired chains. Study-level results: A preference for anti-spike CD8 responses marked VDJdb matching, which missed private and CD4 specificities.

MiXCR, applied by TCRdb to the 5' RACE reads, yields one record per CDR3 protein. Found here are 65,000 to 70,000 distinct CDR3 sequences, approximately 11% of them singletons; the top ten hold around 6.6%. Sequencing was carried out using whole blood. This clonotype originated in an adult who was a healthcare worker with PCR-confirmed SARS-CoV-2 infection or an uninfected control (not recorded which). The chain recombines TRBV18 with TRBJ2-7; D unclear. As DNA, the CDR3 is TGTGCCAGCTCACCGTCGGCTCGATACGAGCAGTACTTC. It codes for CASSPSARYEQYF. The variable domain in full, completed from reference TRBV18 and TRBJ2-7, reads NAGVMQNPRHLVRRRGQEARLRCSPMKGHSHVYWYRQLPEEGLKFMVYLQKENIIDESGMPKERFSAEFPKEGPSILRIQQVVRGDSAAYFCASSPSARYEQYFGPGTRLTVT.